Below are 20 T cell receptor beta chains sequenced from a single sample in a study of glioma-infiltrating T cells. The iRepertoire nested amplicon-rescue multiplex PCR amplified TCR alpha and beta CDR3s from RNA. MiXCR, applied by TCRdb to the multiplex PCR reads, yields one record per CDR3 protein. The sample lists some 150,000 distinct CDR3 sequences, about 39% seen once, with roughly a fifth in the top ten. The sequencing sample was made of glioma tissue, nonneoplastic brain tissue, or PBMCs (not recorded which). These receptors came from a human donor with low-grade glioma or glioblastoma, undergoing nonglioma brain surgery, or in good health (not recorded which).

The chain links TRBV27 to TRBJ1-2; D perhaps matches TRBD1 (5 bases). V was clipped by 6 bases and J by 8 bases, with 25 bases between them. The CDR3 is 16 amino acids. Germline V gene sequence: CDR1 MNHEY, CDR2 SMNVEV (reference sequence). CDR3 coding DNA: TGTGCCAGCAGGGGGGAGGGCAGCACGGCGCCTTTGGGCTACACCTTC. Its protein is CASRGEGSTAPLGYTF.

This clonotype was seen at least ten times. V is TRBV6-1 and J is TRBJ1-6; D unclear. CDR3 length: 11 amino acids. Looked up from germline, CDR1 is MNHNS and CDR2 is SASEGT. V was pared by 8 bases and J by 7 bases, with 6 bases between. The CDR3 bases are TGTGCCAGCGGACCCAATTCACCCCTCCACTTT. Translation gives CASGPNSPLHF.

V usage is TRBV19 and J usage is TRBJ1-1, with D perhaps matching TRBD1 (6 bases). The CDR3 extends over 12 amino acids. The V end lost 7 bases, the J end lost 5 bases, and 11 bases lay between the germline ends. Germline values: CDR1 LNHDA, CDR2 SQIVND (reference sequence). The CDR3 loop reads CASNIQGTEAFF. The DNA of the CDR3 is TGTGCCAGTAACATACAGGGTACTGAAGCTTTCTTT.

The CDR3 loop reads CATLISSGANVLTF. The CDR3 DNA reads TGTGCCACCCTGATCAGCTCTGGGGCCAACGTCCTGACTTTC. The chain employs TRBV6-1 and TRBJ2-6; D unresolved. CDR3 length: 14 amino acids. Germline V gene lookup returns CDR1 MNHNS and CDR2 SASEGT. The ends were cut back, 10 bases at V and 0 bases at J, with 10 bases in the middle.

In nucleotides, the CDR3 is TGTGCCAGCAGCGAGACTAGCGGGAGTGCAGATACGCAGTATTTT. Translated: CASSETSGSADTQYF. The genes are TRBV12-3 or TRBV12-4 and TRBJ2-3, with 12 bases matching TRBD2. The trim removed 6 bases at V and 4 bases at J, leaving 5 bases unmatched. This CDR3 comprises 15 residues.

The chain employs TRBV5-4 and TRBJ1-1; no definite D call. V lost 1 base, J lost 5 bases, and 9 bases lay in between. The V gene's germline CDR1 is SGHNT and CDR2 YYREEE (reference sequence). This CDR3 spans 13 amino acids. CDR3 region: CASSLFEGTEAFF. CDR3 in DNA: TGTGCCAGCAGCTTGTTCGAGGGAACTGAAGCTTTCTTT.

This clonotype was seen only a few times. The chain employs TRBV10-3 and TRBJ1-5; no firm D call. This CDR3 comprises 13 residues. CDR1 and CDR2 (germline): ENHRY, SYGVKD. V was clipped by 4 bases and J by 0 bases, with 4 bases between them. The CDR3 nucleotides read TGTGCCATCAGTGGTGATAGCAATCAGCCCCAGCATTTT. Its protein product is CAISGDSNQPQHF.

This chain uses TRBV27 with TRBJ2-3; D remains unclear. Germline V lookup: CDR1 MNHEY, CDR2 SMNVEV (reference sequence). The ends were cut back, 5 bases at V and 2 bases at J, with 8 bases in the middle. The length of the CDR3 is 13 residues. The CDR3 protein is CASSPLDTDTQYF. CDR3 coding DNA: TGTGCCAGCAGTCCCCTGGACACAGATACGCAGTATTTT.

With respect to this clonotype: It may be a read error: a sequence one base away is much more abundant. This sequence joins TRBV6-2 or TRBV6-3 and TRBJ2-5; the D gene is possibly TRBD1 (6 bases). V gave up 7 bases and J gave up 2 bases, with 20 bases separating them. Germline loops: CDR1 MNHEY, CDR2 SVGEGT. CDR3 length: 16 residues. DNA for the CDR3: TGTGCCAGCACCTTAATTCCGGGACAAAAGCAAGAGACCCAGTACTTC. Encoded protein: CASTLIPGQKQETQYF.

This clonotype was recorded a few times. V and J are TRBV6-1 and TRBJ2-7; TRBD2 is a possible D gene (7 bases). The length of the CDR3 is 13 residues. V was clipped by 5 bases and J by 9 bases, with 17 bases between them. Germline V lookup: CDR1 MNHNS, CDR2 SASEGT. The CDR3 nucleotides are TGTGCCAGCAGTTTCCAATTGGGGGGGCTGCAGTACTTC. Its translation: CASSFQLGGLQYF.

CDR3 coding DNA: TGCAGCGTTGAAGAATACGGGATAGGGACTGAAGCTTTCTTT. Translated, it gives CSVEEYGIGTEAFF. The chain links TRBV29-1 to TRBJ1-1; D gene uncertain. CDR3 length: 14 amino acids. V was cut by 0 bases and J by 5 bases, with 13 bases left in between. Germline V gives CDR1 SQVTM, CDR2 ANQGSEA.

This clonotype was counted between two and nine times. The chain recombines TRBV7-8 with TRBJ2-3; 9 bases agree with TRBD1. The germline gives CDR1 SGHVS, CDR2 FQNEAQ. The CDR3 is made up of 16 amino acids. V lost 1 base and J lost 3; bases outside the gene matches: 5. CDR3 DNA: TGTGCCAGCAGCTTAGTAGGGACAGGGCTTACAGATACGCAGTATTTT. It translates to CASSLVGTGLTDTQYF.

This chain joins TRBV7-2 and TRBJ2-6; D might be TRBD1 (7 bases). The CDR3 is made up of 15 amino acids. Trimming took 5 bases from V and 1 from J, leaving 9 bases between them. Germline assignment: CDR1 SGHTA and CDR2 FQGNSA. CDR3 nucleotide sequence: TGTGCCAGCAGCCAGGGGGGATCTGGGGCCAACGTCCTGACTTTC. Its protein product is CASSQGGSGANVLTF.

The chain combines TRBV11-2 with TRBJ2-5; no reliable D call. The V and J ends lost 7 bases and 5 bases respectively, with 17 bases between them. Looked up from germline, CDR1 is SGHAT and CDR2 is FQNNGV. The CDR3 spans 14 residues. CDR3 nucleotides: TGTGCCAGCAACCTCCTAGGGAATTCGGAGACCCAGTACTTC. It yields the protein CASNLLGNSETQYF.

The rearrangement uses TRBV6-2 or TRBV6-3 and TRBJ2-7; D may be TRBD1 or TRBD2 (5 bases each). This CDR3 contains 14 residues. V was trimmed by 7 bases and J by 2 bases, leaving 15 bases between them. Germline V gene sequence: CDR1 MNHEY, CDR2 SVGEGT. The CDR3 loop is CASTPWGKPYEQYF. The CDR3 DNA is TGTGCCAGCACCCCATGGGGGAAACCCTACGAGCAGTACTTC.

The rearrangement links TRBV12-3 or TRBV12-4 to TRBJ1-1; 8 positions agree with TRBD1. V lost 2 bases and J lost 1; bases outside the gene matches: 3. This CDR3 is built from 15 residues. The CDR3 DNA is TGTGCCAGCAGTTTACAGGGGGCAGGGAACACTGAAGCTTTCTTT. This sequence encodes CASSLQGAGNTEAFF.

The chain links TRBV18 to TRBJ2-5; D is uncertain. Trimming cost V 3 bases and J 0 bases, with 5 bases left between them. Germline V gene sequence: CDR1 KGHSH, CDR2 LQKENI. The CDR3 covers 13 residues. The DNA for the CDR3 is TGTGCCAGCTCACCGCATTACCAAGAGACCCAGTACTTC. This translates into CASSPHYQETQYF.

The chain couples TRBV6-2 or TRBV6-3 to TRBJ2-5; maybe TRBD1 (5 bases). With 4 bases removed from V and 5 bases from J, the gap between germline ends came to 17 bases. The CDR3 spans 15 residues. Germline CDR1 reads MNHEY; CDR2 reads SVGEGT. In DNA form, the CDR3 reads TGTGCCAGCAGTTCTAGGACAAGTCAACGGGAGACCCAGTACTTC. This codes for CASSSRTSQRETQYF.

Ten or more counts support this clonotype. The rearrangement joins TRBV6-1 to TRBJ1-1; D is unresolved. The CDR3 spans 13 residues. The germline gives CDR1 MNHNS, CDR2 SASEGT. Trimming removed 7 bases from V and 2 bases from J, with 11 bases in between. The CDR3: CASNPGLNTEAFF. DNA for the CDR3: TGTGCCAGCAACCCAGGATTAAACACTGAAGCTTTCTTT.

The chain employs TRBV28 and TRBJ1-1; tentative D call: TRBD1 (5 bases). Germline CDR1 and CDR2: MDHEN and SYDVKM. V lost 8 bases and J lost 14, with 24 bases in between. The CDR3 covers 13 residues. CDR3 coding DNA: TGTGCCAGCCTAACAGGCTCCTACAATGAGCAGTTCTTT. Its translation: CASLTGSYNEQFF.